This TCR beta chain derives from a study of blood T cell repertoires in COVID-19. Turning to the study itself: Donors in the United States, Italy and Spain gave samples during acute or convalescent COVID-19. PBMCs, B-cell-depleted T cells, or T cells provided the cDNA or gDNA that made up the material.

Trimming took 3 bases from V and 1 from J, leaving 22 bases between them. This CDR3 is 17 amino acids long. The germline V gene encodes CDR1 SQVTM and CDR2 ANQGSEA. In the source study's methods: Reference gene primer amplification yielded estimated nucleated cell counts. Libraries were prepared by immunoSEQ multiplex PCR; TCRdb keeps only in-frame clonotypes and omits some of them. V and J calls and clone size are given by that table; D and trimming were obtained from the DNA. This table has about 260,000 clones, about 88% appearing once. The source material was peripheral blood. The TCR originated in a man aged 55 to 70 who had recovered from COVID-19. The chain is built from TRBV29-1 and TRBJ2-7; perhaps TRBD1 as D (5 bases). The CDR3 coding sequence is TGCAGCGTTGAGTTCCTTACTGGGGCAGGAAGATCCTACGAGCAGTACTTC. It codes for CSVEFLTGAGRSYEQYF.